The source of this T cell receptor (beta chain) is a study of blood T cell repertoires in COVID-19. Germline V gene sequence: CDR1 SGHVS, CDR2 FNYEAQ. The CDR3 has 15 amino acids. Trimming pared 3 bases from V and 4 bases from J, leaving 12 bases between. Per the original data handling: Amplification of reference gene primers provided the estimated nucleated cell counts. TCRdb's table, derived via immunoSEQ multiplex PCR, lists solely in-frame clones and lacks some. The DNA gave D and trimming, while V, J and clone size come from that table. The repertoire holds 200,000 to 300,000 clones, with about 88% as singletons.

The TCR was taken from a man between 60 and 75 years old who had recovered from COVID-19. The specimen sequenced was peripheral blood. This chain connects TRBV7-6 to TRBJ1-4; D unresolved. CDR3 bases: TGTGCCAGCAGCTTTTCGAGCGCCGGTAATGAAAAACTGTTTTTT. This codes for CASSFSSAGNEKLFF.